Listed below are T cell receptor beta chains from one sample, sequenced in a study of T cell responses to AZD1222 COVID-19 vaccine. Some clones are missing from TCRdb's copy, which holds only in-frame ones; the method was immunoSEQ multiplex PCR. The data show about 130,000 clones, 93% seen once. The starting material was peripheral blood, obtained on day 0 of AZD1222 vaccination. The receptors were sampled from an adult in good health. Both conserved end residues are part of each CDR3. Fields, in order: J gene, V gene, D gene, clone size, CDR3 DNA, CDR3 protein. The D gene is left open where the match is weak. Clone size is given for some rows only: seen once, a few or many times, or a class if the clone is expanded.

J gene: TRBJ1-2; V gene: TRBV28; D gene: .; clone size: .; CDR3 DNA: TGTGCCAGCAGTTTTGGTCAGGGCAGGCATGGCTACACCTTC; CDR3 protein: CASSFGQGRHGYTF
J gene: TRBJ2-2; V gene: TRBV5-4; D gene: TRBD2; clone size: .; CDR3 DNA: TGTGCCAGCAGCTTCGGGACTATCAACACCGGGGAGCTGTTTTTT; CDR3 protein: CASSFGTINTGELFF
J gene: TRBJ1-6; V gene: TRBV9; D gene: .; clone size: .; CDR3 DNA: TGTGCCAGCTTCCCGGGCGGGCCGGGCCCAGATCCTGCTTATAATTCACCCCTCCACTTT; CDR3 protein: CASFPGGPGPDPAYNSPLHF
J gene: TRBJ1-1; V gene: TRBV11-2; D gene: TRBD1; clone size: .; CDR3 DNA: TGTGCCAGCAGCTTAGGCCGGGACAGAAAGAACACTGAAGCTTTCTTT; CDR3 protein: CASSLGRDRKNTEAFF
J gene: TRBJ2-7; V gene: TRBV12-3/TRBV12-4; D gene: .; clone size: .; CDR3 DNA: TGTGCCAGCAGTTTAGGCAGGGACCACGAGCAGTACTTC; CDR3 protein: CASSLGRDHEQYF
J gene: TRBJ1-1; V gene: TRBV4-2; D gene: .; clone size: .; CDR3 DNA: TGTGCCAGCAGCCAAGTTGAGACATCGAACACTGAAGCTTTCTTT; CDR3 protein: CASSQVETSNTEAFF
J gene: TRBJ1-2; V gene: TRBV6-5; D gene: TRBD1; clone size: .; CDR3 DNA: TGTGCCAGCAGTTACCGAGACAGGGCTCCAGGCTACACCTTC; CDR3 protein: CASSYRDRAPGYTF
J gene: TRBJ1-1; V gene: TRBV9; D gene: .; clone size: .; CDR3 DNA: TGTGCCAGCAGCCCGTCCGGGGGGGGAGGAACTGAAGCTTTCTTT; CDR3 protein: CASSPSGGGGTEAFF
J gene: TRBJ1-4; V gene: TRBV10-3; D gene: .; clone size: .; CDR3 DNA: TGTGCCATCAGTGGTTCACCGAAGAATGAAAAACTGTTTTTT; CDR3 protein: CAISGSPKNEKLFF
J gene: TRBJ2-1; V gene: TRBV28; D gene: .; clone size: .; CDR3 DNA: TGTGCCAGCAGTGGCCAGTACTCCTACAATGAGCAGTTCTTC; CDR3 protein: CASSGQYSYNEQFF
J gene: TRBJ2-3; V gene: TRBV27; D gene: .; clone size: .; CDR3 DNA: TGTGCCAGCTCGGAGTGGGCGGCGACAGATACGCAGTATTTT; CDR3 protein: CASSEWAATDTQYF
J gene: TRBJ1-3; V gene: TRBV11-2; D gene: .; clone size: .; CDR3 DNA: TGTGCCAGCAGCTTAGCCTTACAGGGACTATCTGGAAACACCATATATTTT; CDR3 protein: CASSLALQGLSGNTIYF
J gene: TRBJ1-3; V gene: TRBV7-9; D gene: TRBD1; clone size: once; CDR3 DNA: TGTGCCAGCAGCTGGGACAGGGCATCCGGAAACACCATATATTTT; CDR3 protein: CASSWDRASGNTIYF
J gene: TRBJ1-1; V gene: TRBV28; D gene: .; clone size: .; CDR3 DNA: TGTGCCAGCAGTGACCCGGCCGCTGAAGCTTTCTTT; CDR3 protein: CASSDPAAEAFF
J gene: TRBJ1-1; V gene: TRBV10-3; D gene: .; clone size: .; CDR3 DNA: TGTGCCATCACAATCGACGAAGGGAGCACTGAAGCTTTCTTT; CDR3 protein: CAITIDEGSTEAFF
J gene: TRBJ1-2; V gene: TRBV19; D gene: .; clone size: .; CDR3 DNA: TGTGCCAGTGGGTCCGGGGACGGGGGCTACACCTTC; CDR3 protein: CASGSGDGGYTF
J gene: TRBJ1-1; V gene: TRBV30; D gene: .; clone size: .; CDR3 DNA: TGTGCCTGGAGTAGCAGGCAGGCTCCGTCTGAAGCTTTCTTT; CDR3 protein: CAWSSRQAPSEAFF
J gene: TRBJ2-1; V gene: TRBV29-1; D gene: .; clone size: .; CDR3 DNA: TGCAGCACTAGAGGCGGGCCTTCCTACAATGAGCAGTTCTTC; CDR3 protein: CSTRGGPSYNEQFF